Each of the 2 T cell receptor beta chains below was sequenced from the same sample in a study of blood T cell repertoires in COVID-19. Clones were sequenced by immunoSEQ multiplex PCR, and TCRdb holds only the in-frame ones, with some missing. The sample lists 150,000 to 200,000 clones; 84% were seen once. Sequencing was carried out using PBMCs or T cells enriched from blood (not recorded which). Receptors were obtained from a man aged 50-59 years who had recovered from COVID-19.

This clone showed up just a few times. CDR3 coding DNA: TGTGCCAGTAGTCCTCGAGTCACTGAAGCTTTCTTT. Its translation is CASSPRVTEAFF. The chain is built from TRBV19 and TRBJ1-1; D unclear. Germline V gene data show CDR1 as LNHDA and CDR2 as SQIVND (reference sequence). Trimming left V 5 bases short and J 4 bases short, with 8 bases between. The CDR3 loop spans 12 amino acids. The full variable domain, completed using reference TRBV19 and TRBJ1-1, is DGGITQSPKYLFRKEGQNVTLSCEQNLNHDAMYWYRQDPGQGLRLIYYSQIVNDFQKGDIAEGYSVSREKKESFPLTVTSAQKNPTAFYLCASSPRVTEAFFGQGTRLTVV.

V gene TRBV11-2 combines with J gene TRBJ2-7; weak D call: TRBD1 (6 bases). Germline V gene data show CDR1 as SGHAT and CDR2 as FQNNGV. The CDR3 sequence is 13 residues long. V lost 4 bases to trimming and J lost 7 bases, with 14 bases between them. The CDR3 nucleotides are TGTGCCAGCAGCTCGGACAGCACTACAGAGCAGTACTTC. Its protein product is CASSSDSTTEQYF.